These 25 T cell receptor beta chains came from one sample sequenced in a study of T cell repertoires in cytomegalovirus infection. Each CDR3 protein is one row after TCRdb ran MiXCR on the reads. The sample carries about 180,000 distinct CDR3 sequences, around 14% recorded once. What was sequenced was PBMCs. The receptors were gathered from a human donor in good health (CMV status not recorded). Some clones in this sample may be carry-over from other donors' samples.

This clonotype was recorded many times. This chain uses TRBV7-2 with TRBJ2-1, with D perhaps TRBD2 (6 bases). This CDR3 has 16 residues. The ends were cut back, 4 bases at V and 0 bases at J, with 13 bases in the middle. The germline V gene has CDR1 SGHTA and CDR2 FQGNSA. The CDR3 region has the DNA TGTGCCAGCAGCTCCAGAACTAGCCTCTCCTACAATGAGCAGTTCTTC. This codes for CASSSRTSLSYNEQFF.

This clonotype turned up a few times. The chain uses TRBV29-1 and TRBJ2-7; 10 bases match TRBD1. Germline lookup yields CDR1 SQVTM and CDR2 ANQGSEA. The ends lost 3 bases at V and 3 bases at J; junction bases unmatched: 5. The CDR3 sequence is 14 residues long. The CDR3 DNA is TGCAGCGTTGAGGACGGACAGGGGGGCTACGAGCAGTACTTC. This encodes CSVEDGQGGYEQYF.

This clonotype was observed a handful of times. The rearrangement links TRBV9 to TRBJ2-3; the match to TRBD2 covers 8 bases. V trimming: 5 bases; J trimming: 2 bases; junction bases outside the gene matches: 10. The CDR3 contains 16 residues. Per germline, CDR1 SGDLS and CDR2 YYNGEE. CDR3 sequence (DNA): TGTGCCAGCAGTTCCACGAGCGGGAGAATCACAGATACGCAGTATTTT. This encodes CASSSTSGRITDTQYF.

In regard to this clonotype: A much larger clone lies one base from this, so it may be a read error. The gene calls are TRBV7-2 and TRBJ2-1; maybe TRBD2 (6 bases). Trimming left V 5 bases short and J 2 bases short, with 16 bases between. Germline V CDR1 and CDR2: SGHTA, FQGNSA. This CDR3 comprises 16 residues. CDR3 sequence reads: CASSPGLEGPYNEQFF. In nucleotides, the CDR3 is TGTGCCAGCAGCCCAGGTCTGGAGGGCCCCTACAATGAGCAGTTCTTC. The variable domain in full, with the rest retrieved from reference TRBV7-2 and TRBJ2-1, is GAGVSQSPSNKVTEKGKDVELRCDPISGHTALYWYRQSLGQGLEFLIYFQGNSAPDKSGLPSDRFSAERTGGSVSTLTIQRTQQEDSAVYLCASSPGLEGPYNEQFFGPGTRLTVL.

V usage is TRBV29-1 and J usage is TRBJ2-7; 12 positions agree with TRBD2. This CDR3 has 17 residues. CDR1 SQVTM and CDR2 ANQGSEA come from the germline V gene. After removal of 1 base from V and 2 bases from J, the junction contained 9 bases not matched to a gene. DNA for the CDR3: TGCAGCGTTGAAGGTCGCGAACCTAGCGGGAGGGCCTACGAGCAGTACTTC. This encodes CSVEGREPSGRAYEQYF.

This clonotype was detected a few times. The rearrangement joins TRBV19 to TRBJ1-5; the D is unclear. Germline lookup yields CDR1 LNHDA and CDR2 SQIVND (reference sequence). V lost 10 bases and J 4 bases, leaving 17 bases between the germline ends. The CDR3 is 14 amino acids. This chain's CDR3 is CATSELGLNQPQHF. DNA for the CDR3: TGTGCCACCTCAGAACTCGGACTTAATCAGCCCCAGCATTTT.

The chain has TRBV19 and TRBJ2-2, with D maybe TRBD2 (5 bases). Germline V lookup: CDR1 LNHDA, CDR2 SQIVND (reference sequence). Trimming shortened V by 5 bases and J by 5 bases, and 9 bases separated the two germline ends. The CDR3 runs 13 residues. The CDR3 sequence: CASSPWRTGELFF. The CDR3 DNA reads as TGTGCCAGTAGTCCATGGAGGACCGGGGAGCTGTTTTTT.

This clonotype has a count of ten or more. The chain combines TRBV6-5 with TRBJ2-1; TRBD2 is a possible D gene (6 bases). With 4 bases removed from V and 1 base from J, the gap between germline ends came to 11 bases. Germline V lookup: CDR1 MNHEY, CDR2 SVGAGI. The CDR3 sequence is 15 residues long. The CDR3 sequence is CASSSIGGSYNEQFF. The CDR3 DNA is TGTGCCAGCAGTTCGATCGGGGGTTCCTACAATGAGCAGTTCTTC.

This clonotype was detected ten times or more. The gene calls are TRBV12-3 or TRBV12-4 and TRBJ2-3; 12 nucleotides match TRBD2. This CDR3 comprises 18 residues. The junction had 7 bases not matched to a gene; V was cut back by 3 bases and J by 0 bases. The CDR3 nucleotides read TGTGCCAGCAGTTTGCGGCTAGCGGGGGGGGGTAGCACAGATACGCAGTATTTT. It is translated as CASSLRLAGGGSTDTQYF.

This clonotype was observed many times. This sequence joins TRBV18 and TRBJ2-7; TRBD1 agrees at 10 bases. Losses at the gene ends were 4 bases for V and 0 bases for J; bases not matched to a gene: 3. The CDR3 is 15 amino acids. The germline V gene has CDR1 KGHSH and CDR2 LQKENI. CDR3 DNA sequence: TGTGCCAGCTCACTGGGACAGGGGAGCTCCTACGAGCAGTACTTC. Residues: CASSLGQGSSYEQYF.

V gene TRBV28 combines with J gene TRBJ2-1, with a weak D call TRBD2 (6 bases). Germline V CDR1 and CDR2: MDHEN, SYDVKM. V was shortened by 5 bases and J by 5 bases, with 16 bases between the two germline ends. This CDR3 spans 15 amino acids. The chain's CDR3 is CASSPLASEDNEQFF. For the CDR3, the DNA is TGTGCCAGCAGTCCCCTAGCGAGTGAAGACAATGAGCAGTTCTTC.

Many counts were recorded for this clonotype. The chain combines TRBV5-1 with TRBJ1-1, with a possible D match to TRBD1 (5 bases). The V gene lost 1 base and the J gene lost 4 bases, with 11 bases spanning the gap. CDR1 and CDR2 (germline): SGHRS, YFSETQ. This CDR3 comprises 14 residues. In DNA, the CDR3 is TGCGCCAGCAGCTTGAATACTGGGGGCACTGAAGCTTTCTTT. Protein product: CASSLNTGGTEAFF.

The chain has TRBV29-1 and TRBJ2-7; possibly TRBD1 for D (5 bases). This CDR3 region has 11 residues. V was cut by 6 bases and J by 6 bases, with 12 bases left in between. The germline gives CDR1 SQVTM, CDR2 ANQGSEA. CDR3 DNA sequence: TGCAGCGTCCCCCAGGGTTCCGAGCAGTACTTC. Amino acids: CSVPQGSEQYF.

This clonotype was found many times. CDR3 nucleotide sequence: TGTGCCAGCAGGCCAGACAGGGCGCAAGAGACCCAGTACTTC. It is translated as CASRPDRAQETQYF. V and J are TRBV6-5 and TRBJ2-5; 7 bases match TRBD1. V shed 6 bases and J 2 bases; nucleotides not matched to a gene: 6. CDR1 and CDR2 from the germline V gene are MNHEY and SVGAGI. The CDR3 spans 14 residues.

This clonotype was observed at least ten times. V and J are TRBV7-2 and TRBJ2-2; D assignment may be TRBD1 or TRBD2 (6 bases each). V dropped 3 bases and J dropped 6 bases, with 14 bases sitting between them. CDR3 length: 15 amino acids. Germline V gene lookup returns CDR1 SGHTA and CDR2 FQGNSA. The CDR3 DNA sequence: TGTGCCAGCAGCTTGGGGGGCGGCCCTTCCGGGGAGCTGTTTTTT. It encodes CASSLGGGPSGELFF.

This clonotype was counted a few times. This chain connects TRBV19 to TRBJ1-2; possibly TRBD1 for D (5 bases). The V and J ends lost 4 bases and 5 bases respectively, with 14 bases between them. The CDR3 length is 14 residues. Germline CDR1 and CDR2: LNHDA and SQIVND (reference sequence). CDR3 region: CASSTFDSSYGYTF. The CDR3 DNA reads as TGTGCCAGTAGTACCTTCGACAGTAGTTATGGCTACACCTTC.

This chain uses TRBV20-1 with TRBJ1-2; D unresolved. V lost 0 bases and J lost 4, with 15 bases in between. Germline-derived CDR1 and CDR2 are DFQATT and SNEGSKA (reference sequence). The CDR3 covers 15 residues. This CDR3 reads CSARDPGSPVYGYTF. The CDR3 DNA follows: TGCAGTGCTAGAGATCCTGGCTCTCCCGTCTATGGCTACACCTTC.

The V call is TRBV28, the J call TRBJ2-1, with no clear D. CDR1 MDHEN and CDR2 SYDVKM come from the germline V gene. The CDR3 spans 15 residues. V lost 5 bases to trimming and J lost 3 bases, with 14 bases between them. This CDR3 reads CASSLTSRHYNEQFF. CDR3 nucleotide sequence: TGTGCCAGCAGTCTGACGTCTCGGCACTACAATGAGCAGTTCTTC.

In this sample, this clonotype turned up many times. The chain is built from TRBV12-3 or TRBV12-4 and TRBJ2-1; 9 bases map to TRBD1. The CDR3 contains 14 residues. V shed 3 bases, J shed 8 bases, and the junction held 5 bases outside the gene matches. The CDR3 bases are TGTGCCAGCAGTTTTTCACAGGGGGCCTATGAGCAGTTCTTC. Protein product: CASSFSQGAYEQFF.

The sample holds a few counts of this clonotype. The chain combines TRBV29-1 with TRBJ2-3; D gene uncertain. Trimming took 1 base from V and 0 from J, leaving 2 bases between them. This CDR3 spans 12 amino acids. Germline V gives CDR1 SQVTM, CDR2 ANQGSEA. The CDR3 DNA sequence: TGCAGCGTTGAAGGGAGCACAGATACGCAGTATTTT. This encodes CSVEGSTDTQYF.

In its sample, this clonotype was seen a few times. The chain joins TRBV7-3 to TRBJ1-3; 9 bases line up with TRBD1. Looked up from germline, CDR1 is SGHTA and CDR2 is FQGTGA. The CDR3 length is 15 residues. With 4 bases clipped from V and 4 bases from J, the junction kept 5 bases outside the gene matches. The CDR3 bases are TGTGCCAGCAGCTCAGGACAGGGGCGAGGAAACACCATATATTTT. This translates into CASSSGQGRGNTIYF.

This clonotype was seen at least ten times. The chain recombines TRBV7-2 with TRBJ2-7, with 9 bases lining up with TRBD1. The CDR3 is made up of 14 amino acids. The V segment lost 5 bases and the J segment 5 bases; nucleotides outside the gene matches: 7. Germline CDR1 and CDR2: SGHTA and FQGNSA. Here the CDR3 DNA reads TGTGCCAGCAGCCGGGACAGGGTGATCCACGAGCAGTACTTC. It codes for CASSRDRVIHEQYF.

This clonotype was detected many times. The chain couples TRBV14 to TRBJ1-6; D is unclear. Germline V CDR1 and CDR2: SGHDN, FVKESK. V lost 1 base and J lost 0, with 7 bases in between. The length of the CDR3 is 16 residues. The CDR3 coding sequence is TGTGCCAGCAGCCAAGGCCGTAGCTCCTATAATTCACCCCTCCACTTT. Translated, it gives CASSQGRSSYNSPLHF.

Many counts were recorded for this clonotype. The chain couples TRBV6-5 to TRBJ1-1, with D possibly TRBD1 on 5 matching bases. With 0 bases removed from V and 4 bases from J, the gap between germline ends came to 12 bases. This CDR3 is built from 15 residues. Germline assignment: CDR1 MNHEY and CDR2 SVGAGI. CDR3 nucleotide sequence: TGTGCCAGCAGTTACTCTTCGGGGCCGAGCACTGAAGCTTTCTTT. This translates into CASSYSSGPSTEAFF.

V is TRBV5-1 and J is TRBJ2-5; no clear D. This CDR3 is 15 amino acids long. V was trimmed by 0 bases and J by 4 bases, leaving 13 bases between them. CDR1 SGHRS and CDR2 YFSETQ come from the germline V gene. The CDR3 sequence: CASSLEPKSRETQYF. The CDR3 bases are TGCGCCAGCAGCTTGGAGCCGAAGTCAAGAGAGACCCAGTACTTC.